Shown below are 17 T cell receptor beta chains from a single sample sequenced in a study of blood T cell repertoires in COVID-19. Profiling relied on immunoSEQ multiplex PCR, and the TCRdb table lists in-frame clones only, not all of them. The table has about 300,000 clones, approximately 84% seen once. Material for sequencing was PBMCs or T cells enriched from blood (not recorded which). The receptors derive from a man aged 25 to 40 who had recovered from COVID-19.

The V gene is TRBV4-1, the J gene TRBJ1-2; TRBD1 agrees at 9 bases. The length of the CDR3 is 17 residues. CDR1 is MGHRA and CDR2 is YSYEKL in the germline V gene. Trimming at V came to 0 bases and at J to 6 bases, leaving 11 bases not matched to a gene. DNA for the CDR3: TGCGCCAGCAGCCAAGAGGGAGTCGGGACAGGGTGGCATGGCTACACCTTC. Its translation: CASSQEGVGTGWHGYTF.

The CDR3 loop reads CASSLTQLAGGYEQFF. CDR3 nucleotide sequence: TGTGCCAGCAGCTTAACCCAACTAGCGGGGGGCTATGAGCAGTTCTTC. The chain couples TRBV7-6 to TRBJ2-1; 12 bases fit TRBD2. The CDR3 sequence is 16 residues long. Germline CDR1 is SGHVS and CDR2 is FNYEAQ. After removal of 2 bases from V and 8 bases from J, the junction contained 7 bases not matched to a gene.

CDR3 DNA sequence: TGTGCCAGCAGTGCGCGAGTCCTCGGGGGGTCCCAGTACTTC. As protein: CASSARVLGGSQYF. This chain connects TRBV27 to TRBJ2-5; 7 bases line up with TRBD2. The CDR3 length is 14 residues. Losses at the gene ends were 5 bases for V and 9 bases for J; bases not matched to a gene: 12. The germline V gene has CDR1 MNHEY and CDR2 SMNVEV (reference sequence).

This clone has only one observation. The chain links TRBV5-4 to TRBJ2-5; D remains unclear. The CDR3 contains 14 residues. CDR1 SGHNT and CDR2 YYREEE come from the germline V gene (reference sequence). Trimming removed 1 base from V and 0 bases from J, with 7 bases in between. Here the CDR3 reads CASSLQRDQETQYF. The CDR3 DNA is TGTGCCAGCAGCTTGCAGCGAGACCAAGAGACCCAGTACTTC.

This rearrangement joins TRBV5-6 to TRBJ1-2, with 7 bases lining up with TRBD1. There are 16 residues in the CDR3. V lost 0 bases, J lost 4 bases, and 9 bases stayed unmatched. Germline loops: CDR1 SGHDT, CDR2 YYEEEE. The CDR3 protein is CASSLVAPAGGYGYTF. CDR3 bases: TGTGCCAGCAGCTTGGTGGCCCCTGCAGGGGGCTATGGCTACACCTTC.

The rearrangement uses TRBV4-2 and TRBJ1-2; D is uncertain. V was cut by 4 bases and J by 1 base, with 13 bases left in between. The CDR3 runs 15 residues. In germline, CDR1 is LGHNA, CDR2 YNFKEQ. The CDR3 DNA sequence: TGTGCCAGCAGCCTCAAGGAAAGGAGTAACTATGGCTACACCTTC. It translates to CASSLKERSNYGYTF.

The chain uses TRBV4-1 and TRBJ2-3; 7 bases are shared with TRBD2. The CDR3 has 17 residues. Germline V gives CDR1 MGHRA, CDR2 YSYEKL. J gave up 4 bases and V 3 bases, and 13 bases lay outside the gene matches. The CDR3: CASSHPHGGRGPDTQYF. CDR3 DNA sequence: TGCGCCAGCAGCCACCCACACGGGGGGAGGGGCCCAGATACGCAGTATTTT.

This chain joins TRBV5-6 and TRBJ2-4, with 9 bases fitting TRBD1. Germline-derived CDR1 and CDR2 are SGHDT and YYEEEE. This CDR3 comprises 13 residues. V shed 9 bases and J 8 bases; nucleotides not matched to a gene: 9. The CDR3 DNA reads TGTGCCACGCTCCGACAGGGGGGGGACATTCAGTACTTC. Residues: CATLRQGGDIQYF.

The chain joins TRBV28 to TRBJ1-6; no reliable D call. V was shortened by 1 base and J by 8 bases, with 18 bases between the two germline ends. Germline V gene sequence: CDR1 MDHEN, CDR2 SYDVKM. This CDR3 has 17 amino acids. The CDR3 region has the DNA TGTGCCAGCAGTTTATCCCTTAGAGGCCTCGGGGATTCACCCCTCCACTTT. Its protein product is CASSLSLRGLGDSPLHF.

The chain uses TRBV11-2 and TRBJ1-2, with TRBD1 matching over 7 bases. Germline CDR1 SGHAT, CDR2 FQNNGV. With 4 bases clipped from V and 3 bases from J, the junction kept 2 bases outside the gene matches. The CDR3 spans 13 residues. The CDR3 loop reads CASSWDSYYGYTF. Here the CDR3 DNA reads TGTGCCAGCAGCTGGGACAGCTACTATGGCTACACCTTC.

This chain joins TRBV28 and TRBJ1-5, with 10 bases fitting TRBD1. The ends lost 2 bases at V and 2 bases at J; junction bases unmatched: 3. The CDR3 is made up of 16 amino acids. CDR1 and CDR2 (germline): MDHEN, SYDVKM. CDR3 residues: CASSLPGTGGNQPQHF. Here the CDR3 DNA reads TGTGCCAGCAGTTTACCAGGGACAGGGGGCAATCAGCCCCAGCATTTT.

The rearrangement joins TRBV7-8 to TRBJ2-5; TRBD1 matches at 7 bases. V gave up 4 bases and J gave up 0 bases; unmatched junction bases: 2. Germline V lookup: CDR1 SGHVS, CDR2 FQNEAQ. This CDR3 has 14 residues. The CDR3 sequence is CASSSQGYQETQYF. CDR3 sequence (DNA): TGTGCCAGCAGCTCACAGGGGTACCAAGAGACCCAGTACTTC.

The gene calls are TRBV19 and TRBJ1-1, with 12 bases aligning to TRBD1. Looked up from germline, CDR1 is LNHDA and CDR2 is SQIVND (reference sequence). CDR3 length: 17 residues. J lost 3 bases, V lost 1 base, and 6 bases had no gene match. CDR3 in DNA: TGTGCCAGTAGTATAGTGCGGGGACAGGGGGCGGACACTGAAGCTTTCTTT. It is translated as CASSIVRGQGADTEAFF.

This sequence joins TRBV6-5 and TRBJ1-2; 7 nucleotides agree with TRBD1. Germline V gene lookup returns CDR1 MNHEY and CDR2 SVGAGI. The CDR3 has 14 residues. J gave up 6 bases and V 5 bases, and 9 bases lay outside the gene matches. The CDR3 bases are TGTGCCAGCAGTAGGCCTGGACAGGACGATGGCTACACCTTC. Translated: CASSRPGQDDGYTF.

The rearrangement links TRBV28 to TRBJ1-4, with 8 bases identical to TRBD1. Germline V gene sequence: CDR1 MDHEN, CDR2 SYDVKM. This CDR3 is built from 15 residues. Trimming removed 3 bases from V and 3 bases from J; junction bases left unmatched: 3. This CDR3 is CASSLQGASNEKLFF. The CDR3 DNA reads as TGTGCCAGCAGTTTGCAGGGGGCGTCTAATGAAAAACTGTTTTTT. Full variable domain (missing parts from reference TRBV28 and TRBJ1-4): DVKVTQSSRYLVKRTGEKVFLECVQDMDHENMFWYRQDPGLGLRLIYFSYDVKMKEKGDIPEGYSVSREKKERFSLILESASTNQTSMYLCASSLQGASNEKLFFGSGTQLSVL.

The chain has TRBV2 and TRBJ1-3, with 12 bases lining up with TRBD1. Trimming took 8 bases from V and 0 from J; bases not matched to a gene: 8. This CDR3 contains 17 residues. Per the germline V gene, CDR1 is SNHLY and CDR2 is FYNNEI. CDR3 sequence: CASHRDRGRNSGNTIYF. The CDR3 region has the DNA TGTGCCAGCCACCGGGACAGGGGGCGAAACTCTGGAAACACCATATATTTT. The whole variable domain, remainder taken from reference TRBV2 and TRBJ1-3, is EPEVTQTPSHQVTQMGQEVILRCVPISNHLYFYWYRQILGQKVEFLVSFYNNEISEKSEIFDDQFSVERPDGSNFTLKIRSTKLEDSAMYFCASHRDRGRNSGNTIYFGEGSWLTVV.

The chain uses TRBV20-1 and TRBJ2-7; perhaps TRBD1 as D (5 bases). The V gene lost 7 bases and the J gene lost 0 bases, with 7 bases spanning the gap. The CDR3 consists of 11 residues. Germline V gives CDR1 DFQATT, CDR2 SNEGSKA (reference sequence). The DNA for the CDR3 is TGCAGTGAGGGGTCCTCCTACGAGCAGTACTTC. Translating it yields CSEGSSYEQYF.